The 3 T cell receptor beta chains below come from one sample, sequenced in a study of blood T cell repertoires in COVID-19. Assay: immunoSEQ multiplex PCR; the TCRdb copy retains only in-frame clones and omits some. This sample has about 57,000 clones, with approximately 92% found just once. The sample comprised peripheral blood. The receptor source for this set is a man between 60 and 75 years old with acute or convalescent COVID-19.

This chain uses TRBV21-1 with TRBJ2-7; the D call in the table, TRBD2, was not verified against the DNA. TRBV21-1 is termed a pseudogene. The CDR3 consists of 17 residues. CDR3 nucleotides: TGTGCCAGCAGCAACGGAGTACGCGCCCTCCACCGCCACGAGCAGTACTTC. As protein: CASSNGVRALHRHEQYF.

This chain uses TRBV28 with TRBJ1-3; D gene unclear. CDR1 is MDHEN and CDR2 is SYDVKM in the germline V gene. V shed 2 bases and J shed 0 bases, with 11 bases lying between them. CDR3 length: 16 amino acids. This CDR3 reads CASSLISKPSGNTIYF. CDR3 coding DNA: TGTGCCAGCAGTTTAATAAGTAAGCCCTCTGGAAACACCATATATTTT.

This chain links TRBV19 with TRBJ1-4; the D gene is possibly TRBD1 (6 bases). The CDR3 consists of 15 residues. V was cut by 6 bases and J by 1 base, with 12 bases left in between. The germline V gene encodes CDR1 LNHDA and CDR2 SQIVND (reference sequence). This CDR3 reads CASSPGQITNEKLFF. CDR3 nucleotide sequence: TGTGCCAGTAGCCCCGGACAGATAACTAATGAAAAACTGTTTTTT. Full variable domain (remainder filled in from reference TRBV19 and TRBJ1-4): DGGITQSPKYLFRKEGQNVTLSCEQNLNHDAMYWYRQDPGQGLRLIYYSQIVNDFQKGDIAEGYSVSREKKESFPLTVTSAQKNPTAFYLCASSPGQITNEKLFFGSGTQLSVL.